This is a list of T cell receptor beta chains from one sample in a study of metastatic and nonmetastatic thyroid tumors. TCRdb reanalyzed the PCR reads with MiXCR. The table lists roughly 64,000 clones, approximately 4.1% of them singletons. Sequenced input: blood. The receptor source for this set is a female donor with papillary thyroid cancer or a benign thyroid nodule (not recorded which). Some clones in this sample may be carry-over from other donors' samples. The CDR3 runs from the conserved cysteine through the conserved F or W. A D gene is named only where the DNA matches it firmly. A row's size may be missing; if present it is once, few, many or a size class.

v_call	d_call	j_call	clone_size	cdr3_nt	cdr3_aa
TRBV28	NA	TRBJ1-2	many	TGTGCTGCCCGGGGGGCGGGCTATGGCTACACCTTC	CAARGAGYGYTF
TRBV20-1	TRBD2	TRBJ2-3	few	TGCAGTGCTAGTGTGCCGGGGACTAGCGGGAGGGCATCACCAGATACGCAGTATTTT	CSASVPGTSGRASPDTQYF
TRBV27	NA	TRBJ2-3	NA	TGTGCCAGCAGTTTATTCGGGAGATCCTCTACAGATACGCAGTATTTT	CASSLFGRSSTDTQYF
TRBV12-3/TRBV12-4	TRBD1	TRBJ1-4	few	TGTGCCAGCAGTCTAGACAGGGGGGGCTCGGAAAAACTGTTTTTT	CASSLDRGGSEKLFF
TRBV11-3	NA	TRBJ2-1	many	TGTGCCAGCAGCTTAAAGTCACGAGACGTGTTCTTC	CASSLKSRDVFF
TRBV20-1	NA	TRBJ1-1	NA	TGCAGTGCGCGAGGGGCGGGGGGGAGGAACACTGAAGCTTTCTTT	CSARGAGGRNTEAFF
TRBV7-6	NA	TRBJ2-5	few	TGTGCCAGCAGCTTAAAGGCGTGGGGCAGGGAAGAGACCCAGTACTTC	CASSLKAWGREETQYF
TRBV7-9	NA	TRBJ1-2	many	TGTGCCAGCAGCCTAGCACATGGCTACACCTTC	CASSLAHGYTF
TRBV19	NA	TRBJ2-3	many	TGTGCCAGTAGTAAGGGCACAGATACGCAGTATTTT	CASSKGTDTQYF
TRBV12-3/TRBV12-4	TRBD2	TRBJ2-5	many	TGTGCCAGCACCTCTAGCGGGAGGCAAGAGACCCAGTACTTC	CASTSSGRQETQYF
TRBV20-1	NA	TRBJ1-5	many	TGCAGTGCCACAGAGGGGAGGCCCTATAGCAATCAGCCCCAGCATTTT	CSATEGRPYSNQPQHF
TRBV5-5	NA	TRBJ1-2	NA	TGTGCCAGCAGCTTGCCAGGAAGTTATGGCTACACCTTC	CASSLPGSYGYTF
TRBV28	NA	TRBJ1-6	many	TGTGCCAGCAGTTTGCTAAACGGGCGACCCCTCCACTTT	CASSLLNGRPLHF
TRBV29-1	NA	TRBJ2-5	many	TGCAGCGCCGCCGGGGGGCAGGAGACCCAGTACTTC	CSAAGGQETQYF
TRBV2	TRBD2	TRBJ2-5	many	TGTGCCAGCAGTCGGGAGGGCCTGGAGACCCAGTACTTC	CASSREGLETQYF
TRBV5-1	TRBD1	TRBJ1-6	many	TGCGCCACCAAATTGACAGGGGGCATGAATTCACCCCTCCACTTT	CATKLTGGMNSPLHF
TRBV6-2/TRBV6-3	TRBD1	TRBJ1-4	NA	TGTGACAGCAGTGACATAGCCGGGACAGGGAATGAAAAAATGTTTTTT	CDSSDIAGTGNEKMFF
TRBV15	NA	TRBJ2-3	NA	TGTGCCACCAGCAGAGGACCAGATACGCAGTATTTT	CATSRGPDTQYF
TRBV20-1	NA	TRBJ2-1	many	TGCAGTGCTAGAGATAAGTGGAGGGCGAATGAGCAGTTCTTC	CSARDKWRANEQFF
TRBV7-6	NA	TRBJ2-2	few	TGTGCCAGCAGCCGACAATCTGGGGAGCTGTTTTTT	CASSRQSGELFF
TRBV30	TRBD1	TRBJ2-2	NA	TGTGCCTGGGTGGGACAGGCGGTGATCACCGGGGAGCTGTTTTTT	CAWVGQAVITGELFF
TRBV28	NA	TRBJ1-5	many	TGTGCCAGCAGTTTTGGGGGATTACATAATCAGCCCCAGCATTTT	CASSFGGLHNQPQHF
TRBV12-3/TRBV12-4	NA	TRBJ1-5	NA	TGTGCCAGCAGTGAGACCTATGGAGGTCAGCCCCAGCATTTT	CASSETYGGQPQHF
TRBV6-1	NA	TRBJ2-7	many	TGTGCCAGCAGTGAAGCGGGGGCAAGCTCCTACGAGCAGTACTTC	CASSEAGASSYEQYF
TRBV28	NA	TRBJ1-2	few	TGTGCCAGCAGTTTAGGGGGGCGCGACGACTACACCTTC	CASSLGGRDDYTF
TRBV6-2/TRBV6-3	NA	TRBJ2-7	few	TGTGCCAGCGGGCGGAGACATGCCTTCTCCTACGAGCAGTACTTC	CASGRRHAFSYEQYF